These 5 T cell receptor beta chains share one sample of origin, sequenced in a study of T-cell memory formation after mild COVID-19. MiXCR, applied by TCRdb to the 5' RACE reads, yields one record per CDR3 protein. The sample records under 550,000 distinct CDR3 sequences, about 18% being singletons. Source material: PBMCs or a T cell subset sorted from them (not recorded which). The receptors originated from an adult woman who had mild COVID-19 (a few samples of this study predate the infection). Cell type and time point are not known.

The chain employs TRBV9 and TRBJ2-1; 7 bases align to TRBD1. CDR1 is SGDLS, CDR2 YYNGEE, per germline. The CDR3 sequence is 15 residues long. J gave up 5 bases and V 3 bases, and 8 bases lay outside the gene matches. The CDR3, as DNA: TGTGCCAGCAGCGCTGCCGGGACAGAACACAATGAGCAGTTCTTC. Its translation is CASSAAGTEHNEQFF.

The chain couples TRBV29-1 to TRBJ1-2; 10 nucleotides align to TRBD1. Germline CDR1 reads SQVTM; CDR2 reads ANQGSEA. Trimming cost V 7 bases and J 7 bases; bases outside gene matches: 6. CDR3 length: 12 residues. In nucleotides, the CDR3 is TGCAGCGGGGACAGGGGTGGTGGTGGCTACACCTTC. This sequence encodes CSGDRGGGGYTF.

This rearrangement joins TRBV7-9 to TRBJ2-1, with 13 bases fitting TRBD2. Losses at the gene ends were 5 bases for V and 0 bases for J; bases not matched to a gene: 4. The CDR3 totals 17 residues. The V gene's germline CDR1 is SEHNR and CDR2 FQNEAQ (reference sequence). CDR3 sequence: CASSLGTSGDSYNEQFF. The CDR3 DNA reads TGTGCCAGCAGCCTGGGGACTAGCGGGGACTCCTACAATGAGCAGTTCTTC.

This clonotype has only a few counts. This chain joins TRBV9 and TRBJ2-1, with 9 bases that match TRBD1. V dropped 3 bases and J dropped 6; count of bases not matched to a gene: 7. Germline V gene data show CDR1 as SGDLS and CDR2 as YYNGEE. The CDR3 consists of 15 residues. In nucleotides, the CDR3 is TGTGCCAGCAGCGGTCCGGGACAGGGAATCAATGAGCAGTTCTTC. It translates to CASSGPGQGINEQFF.

The chain combines TRBV5-1 with TRBJ2-7; TRBD2 might be the D (5 bases). Germline values: CDR1 SGHRS, CDR2 YFSETQ. Trimming pared 1 base from V and 2 bases from J, leaving 16 bases between. CDR3 length: 16 amino acids. CDR3 nucleotides: TGCGCCAGCAGCTTGATGAGCGGCGCCCTGGCCTACGAGCAGTACTTC. Its protein is CASSLMSGALAYEQYF.